These 8 T cell receptor beta chains were sequenced from one sample in a study of beta chain features in type 1 diabetes. Whole-study results and caveats: TCRB CDR3s were moderately but significantly shorter in Type 1 diabetes patients in all four CD4+ subsets.

What was sequenced were expressed TCRB transcripts, since all of the isolated RNA had been reverse transcribed. Sequenced by immunoSEQ multiplex PCR; TCRdb stores in-frame clones only, minus some. The repertoire includes over 600,000 clones, around 12% of them detected once, and around 0.12% sits in the top ten. These receptors have no identified antigens. The sequencing sample was made of naive CD4+ T cells from blood. All receptors come from a young man with type 1 diabetes.

This clone was seen a few times. The rearrangement links TRBV7-2 to TRBJ2-5; D may be TRBD2 (7 bases). Germline loops: CDR1 SGHTA, CDR2 FQGNSA. Trimming left V 5 bases short and J 0 bases short, with 16 bases between. The CDR3 contains 16 residues. The CDR3 is CASSPTRGGYQETQYF. CDR3 sequence (DNA): TGTGCCAGCAGCCCCACTCGCGGGGGCTACCAAGAGACCCAGTACTTC.

In this sample, this clone turned up a few times. Here the CDR3 DNA reads TGTGCCAGCTCACGCGGGGGAGGTTACAATGAGCAGTTCTTC. The encoded protein is CASSRGGGYNEQFF. The V call is TRBV18, the J call TRBJ2-1; 7 nucleotides line up with TRBD2. J gave up 4 bases and V 4 bases, and 4 bases lay outside the gene matches. This CDR3 is built from 14 residues. CDR1 is KGHSH and CDR2 is LQKENI in the germline V gene.

This clone was counted only a few times. V gene TRBV4-3 combines with J gene TRBJ1-4; TRBD1 is a possible D gene (6 bases). Deletions cut 1 base from V and 7 bases from J, with 16 bases between. The germline gives CDR1 LGHNA, CDR2 YSLEER. The CDR3 length is 16 residues. CDR3 bases: TGCGCCAGCAGCCAAGGGCTAGGGGGTGAGGGTGAAAAACTGTTTTTT. Translating gives CASSQGLGGEGEKLFF.

This chain connects TRBV9 to TRBJ1-6; D uncertain. V was cut by 4 bases and J by 9 bases, with 17 bases left in between. This CDR3 has 15 amino acids. Germline V gene sequence: CDR1 SGDLS, CDR2 YYNGEE. In DNA form, the CDR3 reads TGTGCCAGCAGCTTAACCCAAGGAGGTAGTTCACCCCTCCACTTT. This encodes CASSLTQGGSSPLHF.

This chain uses TRBV2 with TRBJ2-3; D is perhaps TRBD1 or TRBD2 (5 bases each). This CDR3 has 13 amino acids. Germline CDR1 is SNHLY and CDR2 is FYNNEI. Trimming left V 6 bases short and J 3 bases short, with 10 bases between. The DNA for the CDR3 is TGTGCCAGCAGGTGGGACGGTACAGATACGCAGTATTTT. It yields the protein CASRWDGTDTQYF.

This clone was seen a handful of times. The rearrangement uses TRBV4-3 and TRBJ2-7, with D possibly matching TRBD1 (6 bases). The CDR3 contains 17 residues. Germline CDR1 and CDR2: LGHNA and YSLEER. Trimming cost V 0 bases and J 4 bases, with 19 bases left between them. The DNA for the CDR3 is TGCGCCAGCAGCCAAGATCTCAGGACAGTATCCCCGTACGAGCAGTACTTC. Protein product: CASSQDLRTVSPYEQYF.

The sample holds a few counts of this clone. In nucleotides, the CDR3 is TGTGCCAGCAGCCTAGAGAATTTGAGAGGGGAGACCCAGTACTTC. This gives the protein CASSLENLRGETQYF. The chain is built from TRBV7-9 and TRBJ2-5; the D gene is possibly TRBD2 (5 bases). Trimming took 5 bases from V and 5 from J, leaving 18 bases between them. Germline values: CDR1 SEHNR, CDR2 FQNEAQ (reference sequence). The CDR3 length is 15 residues.

In this sample, this clone turned up a few times. V gene TRBV6-1 combines with J gene TRBJ2-1, with 7 bases identical to TRBD2. Germline V gene sequence: CDR1 MNHNS, CDR2 SASEGT. V was pared by 3 bases and J by 2 bases, with 4 bases of the junction left unmatched. The CDR3 consists of 15 residues. Here the CDR3 reads CASSESSGTYNEQFF. The CDR3 bases are TGTGCCAGCAGTGAGTCTAGCGGAACCTACAATGAGCAGTTCTTC.